This T cell receptor (beta chain) is from a study of blood T cells in healthy people across ages. Whole-study results and caveats: More naive CD4+ cells and higher diversity were found in long-lived than in aged donors.

A J-beta primer mix and a sample-barcoded 5' primer were used in a second PCR of roughly 7 to 12 cycles. A tag from a template-switch adaptor with 12 random nucleotides marked each cDNA molecule. TCRdb reprocessed the 5' RACE reads with MiXCR, giving one entry per CDR3 protein. The top ten clones hold 17% of a sample with more than 800,000 distinct CDR3 sequences, around 26% of them seen once. V lost 5 bases, J lost 4 bases, and 9 bases lay in between. Looked up from germline, CDR1 is MNHEY and CDR2 is SMNVEV (reference sequence). The CDR3 contains 13 residues. Points on this clonotype: Its antigen is as yet unknown.

This TCR was recovered from an elderly woman in good health. The source material was blood. The chain uses TRBV27 and TRBJ1-5; TRBD1 might be the D (5 bases). The CDR3 reads CASSTWGNQPQHF. In DNA form, the CDR3 reads TGTGCCAGCAGTACCTGGGGGAATCAGCCCCAGCATTTT.